The clone carrying this T cell receptor (beta chain) was seen repeatedly, ten times or more. The CDR3 length is 13 residues. V was clipped by 4 bases and J by 6 bases, with 14 bases between them. Germline lookup yields CDR1 SQVTM and CDR2 ANQGSEA. The data originate from a study of T cells in Graves' hyperthyroidism and ophthalmopathy. When ophthalmopathy did not progress within 18 months, Graves' hyperthyroidism was considered stable. The investigators amplified TCR beta CDR3 regions from RNA transcripts. The TCR CDR3 first-round RT-PCR relied on the HTBI primer set. MiXCR was run by TCRdb on the multiplex PCR reads, yielding one entry per CDR3 protein. Of about 100,000 distinct CDR3 sequences listed, 16% are singletons.

The sequence was obtained from a woman in her 50s with Graves' hyperthyroidism. The chain is built from TRBV29-1 and TRBJ2-3, with a tentative D call TRBD1 (5 bases). The sequencing input was blood. The CDR3 bases are TGCAGCGTTGGGGGCGGCCCCCGCGATACGCAGTATTTT. Its translation: CSVGGGPRDTQYF.